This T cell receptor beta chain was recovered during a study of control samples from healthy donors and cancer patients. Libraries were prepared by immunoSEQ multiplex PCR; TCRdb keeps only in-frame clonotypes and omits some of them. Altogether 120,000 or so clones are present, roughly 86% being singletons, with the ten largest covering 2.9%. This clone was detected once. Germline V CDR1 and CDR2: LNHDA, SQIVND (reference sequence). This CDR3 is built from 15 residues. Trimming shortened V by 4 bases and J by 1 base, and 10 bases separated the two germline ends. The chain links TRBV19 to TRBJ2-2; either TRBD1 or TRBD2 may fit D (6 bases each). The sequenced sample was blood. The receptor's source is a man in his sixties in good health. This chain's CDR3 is CASSKGGLNTGELFF. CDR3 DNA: TGTGCCAGTAGTAAGGGGGGACTGAACACCGGGGAGCTGTTTTTT.